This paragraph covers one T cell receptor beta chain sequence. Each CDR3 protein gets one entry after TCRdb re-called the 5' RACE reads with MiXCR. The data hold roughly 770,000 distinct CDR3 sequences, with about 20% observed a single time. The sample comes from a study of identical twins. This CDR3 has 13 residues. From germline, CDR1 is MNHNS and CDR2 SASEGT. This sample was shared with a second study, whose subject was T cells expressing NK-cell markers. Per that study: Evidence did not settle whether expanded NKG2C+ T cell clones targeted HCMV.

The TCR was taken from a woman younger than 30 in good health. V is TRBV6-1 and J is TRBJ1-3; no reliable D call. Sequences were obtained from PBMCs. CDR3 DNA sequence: TGTGCATTCGTGGATCTAACTGGAAACACCATATATTTT. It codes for CAFVDLTGNTIYF.